The sequence of this T cell receptor beta chain was determined in a study of sequential checkpoint blockade in melanoma. Study overall: Arm A got nivolumab then ipilimumab; arm B the reverse, 1:1. Maintenance nivolumab came after either treatment sequence.

The CDR3 runs to 13 residues. Germline assignment: CDR1 MDHEN and CDR2 SYDVKM. V gave up 7 bases and J gave up 5 bases, with 15 bases separating them. Documented treatment: randomized to nivolumab then ipilimumab (arm A) or the reverse (arm B). DNA-damaging chemotherapy had not been given to any patient beforehand. PBMC sorting kept live CD3+CD8+ cells without CD19 or CD56. Profiled with immunoSEQ multiplex PCR; TCRdb holds only in-frame clones, not every one. The table records about 29,000 clones, around 77% of them present only once. This TCR came from a human donor with melanoma. The J gene is TRBJ2-7, the V gene TRBV28; TRBD1 might be the D (6 bases). Sequences were derived from CD8+ T cells sorted from blood (inferred from file names), sampled from a patient given nivolumab and ipilimumab in sequence. This chain's CDR3 is CASTTQGYHEQYF. DNA for the CDR3: TGTGCCAGCACCACACAGGGATACCACGAGCAGTACTTC.